The entry below gives a single T cell receptor beta chain sequence along with its context. CDR1 and CDR2 from the germline V gene are SNHLY and FYNNEI. CDR3 length equals 14 residues. The V end was cut by 1 base, the J end by 7 bases, with 13 bases between. This sample is drawn from a study of somatic mutations in cytotoxic T cells in rheumatoid arthritis. Using immunoSEQ multiplex PCR, the repertoire was profiled, and TCRdb retains in-frame clones only, with some absent. The sample holds 7,000 to 9,000 clones, around 75% seen once. The source of this sequence is a woman aged 50 to 60 in good health. Sequenced sample: CD8+ T cells sorted from blood. The chain has TRBV2 and TRBJ1-1, with no clear D. The CDR3 here is CASSEDQVTYEAFF. For the CDR3, the DNA is TGTGCCAGCAGTGAAGATCAGGTGACGTATGAAGCTTTCTTT.